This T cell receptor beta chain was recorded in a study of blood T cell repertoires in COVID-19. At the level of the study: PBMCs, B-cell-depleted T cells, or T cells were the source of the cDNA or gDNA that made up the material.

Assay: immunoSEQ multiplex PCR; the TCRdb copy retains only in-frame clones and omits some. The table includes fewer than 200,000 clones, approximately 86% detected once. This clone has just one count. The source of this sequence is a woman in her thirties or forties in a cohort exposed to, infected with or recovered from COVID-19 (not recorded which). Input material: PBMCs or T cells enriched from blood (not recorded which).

The CDR3 spells CASMAVVDRGYEQYF. The CDR3 DNA is TGCGCCAGCATGGCAGTTGTGGACAGGGGCTACGAGCAGTACTTC. The genes are TRBV10-2 and TRBJ2-7; TRBD1 matches 9 bases. Germline V gene lookup returns CDR1 WSHSY and CDR2 SAAADI. The junction had 10 bases not matched to a gene; V was cut back by 7 bases and J by 3 bases. The CDR3 sequence is 15 residues long.